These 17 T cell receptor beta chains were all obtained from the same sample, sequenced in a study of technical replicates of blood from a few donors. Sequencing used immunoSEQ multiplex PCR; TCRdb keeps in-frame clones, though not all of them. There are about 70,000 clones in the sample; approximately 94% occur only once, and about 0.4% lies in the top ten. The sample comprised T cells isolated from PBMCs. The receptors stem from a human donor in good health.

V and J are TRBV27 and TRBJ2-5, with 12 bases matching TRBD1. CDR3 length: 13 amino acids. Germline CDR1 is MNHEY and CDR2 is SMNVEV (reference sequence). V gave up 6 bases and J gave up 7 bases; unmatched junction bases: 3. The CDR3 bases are TGTGCCAGCAGGGGACAGGGGGCTGGGACCCAGTACTTC. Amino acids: CASRGQGAGTQYF.

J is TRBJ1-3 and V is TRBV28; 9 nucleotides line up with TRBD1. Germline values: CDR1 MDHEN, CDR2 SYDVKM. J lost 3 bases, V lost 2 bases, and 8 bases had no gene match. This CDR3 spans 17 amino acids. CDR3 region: CASSLQRTGVFGNTIYF. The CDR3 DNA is TGTGCCAGCAGTTTACAGCGGACAGGGGTTTTTGGAAACACCATATATTTT.

CDR3 DNA sequence: TGTGCCTGGAGTATAGTGACCGGGACAGGGACCCCCTACGAGCAGTACTTC. Residues: CAWSIVTGTGTPYEQYF. The rearrangement links TRBV30 to TRBJ2-7; 9 bases fit TRBD1. The CDR3 contains 17 residues. Germline loops: CDR1 GTSNPN, CDR2 SVGIG (reference sequence). Trimming took 2 bases from V and 2 from J; bases not matched to a gene: 13.

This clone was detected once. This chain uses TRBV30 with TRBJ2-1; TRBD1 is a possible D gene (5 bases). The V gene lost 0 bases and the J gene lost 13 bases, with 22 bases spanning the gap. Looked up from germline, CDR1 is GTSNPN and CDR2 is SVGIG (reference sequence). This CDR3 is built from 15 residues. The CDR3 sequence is CAWSVLPIGAAEQFF. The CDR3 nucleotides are TGTGCCTGGAGTGTACTCCCCATAGGGGCCGCTGAACAGTTCTTC.

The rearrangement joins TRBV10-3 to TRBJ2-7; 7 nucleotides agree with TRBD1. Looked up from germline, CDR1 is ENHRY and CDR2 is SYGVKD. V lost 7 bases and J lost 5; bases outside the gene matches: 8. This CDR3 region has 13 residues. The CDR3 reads CAINPGQLHEQYF. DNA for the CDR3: TGTGCCATCAATCCGGGACAGCTTCACGAGCAGTACTTC.

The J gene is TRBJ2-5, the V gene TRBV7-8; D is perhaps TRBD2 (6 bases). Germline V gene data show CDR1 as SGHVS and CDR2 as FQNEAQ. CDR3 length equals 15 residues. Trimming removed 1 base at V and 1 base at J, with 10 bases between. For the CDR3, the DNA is TGTGCCAGCAGCTTAGGTTGGACTACCCAAGAGACCCAGTACTTC. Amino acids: CASSLGWTTQETQYF.

The CDR3 nucleotides read TGCGCCAGCAGCCAAGATCTTGGACGGAACGGGGGGAACACTGAAGCTTTCTTT. Its translation is CASSQDLGRNGGNTEAFF. This rearrangement joins TRBV4-1 to TRBJ1-1; a weak D match, TRBD1 (5 bases). Germline V CDR1 and CDR2: MGHRA, YSYEKL. V lost 0 bases to trimming and J lost 1 base, with 18 bases between them. The CDR3 spans 18 residues.

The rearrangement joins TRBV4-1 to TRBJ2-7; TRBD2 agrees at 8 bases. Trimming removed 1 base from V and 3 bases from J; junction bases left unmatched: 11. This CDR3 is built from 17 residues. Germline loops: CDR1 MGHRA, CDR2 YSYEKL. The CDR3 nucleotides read TGCGCCAGCAGCCAAGTCACAGCGGGAGCATCTTACTACGAGCAGTACTTC. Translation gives CASSQVTAGASYYEQYF.

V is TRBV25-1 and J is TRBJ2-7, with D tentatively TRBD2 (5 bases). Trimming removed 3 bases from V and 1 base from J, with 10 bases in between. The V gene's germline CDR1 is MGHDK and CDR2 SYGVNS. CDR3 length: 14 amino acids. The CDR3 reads CASSDWSGSYEQYF. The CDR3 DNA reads TGTGCCAGCAGTGATTGGAGCGGATCCTACGAGCAGTACTTC.

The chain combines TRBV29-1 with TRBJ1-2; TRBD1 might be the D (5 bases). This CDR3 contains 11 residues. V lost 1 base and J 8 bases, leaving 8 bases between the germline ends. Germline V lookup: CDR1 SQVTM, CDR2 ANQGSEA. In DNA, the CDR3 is TGCAGCGTTGAAGCAGGACAAGGCTACACCTTC. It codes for CSVEAGQGYTF.

CDR3 sequence (DNA): TGTGCCAGCAGCTCTATTGGACTAGCGGGAGGCCACAATGAGCAGTTCTTC. Its translation: CASSSIGLAGGHNEQFF. The V call is TRBV9, the J call TRBJ2-1; 14 positions agree with TRBD2. CDR3 size: 17 residues. CDR1 and CDR2 (germline): SGDLS, YYNGEE. V shed 4 bases, J shed 5 bases, and the junction held 8 bases outside the gene matches.

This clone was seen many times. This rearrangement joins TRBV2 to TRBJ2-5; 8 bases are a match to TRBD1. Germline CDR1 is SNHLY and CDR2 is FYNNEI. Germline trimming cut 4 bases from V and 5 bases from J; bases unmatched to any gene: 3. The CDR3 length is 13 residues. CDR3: CASSANRGETQYF. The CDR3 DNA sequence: TGTGCCAGCAGTGCTAACAGGGGGGAGACCCAGTACTTC.

CDR3 sequence: CASSLSLQGPHTF. CDR3 nucleotides: TGTGCCAGCAGTCTCTCCCTTCAGGGCCCTCACACCTTC. The J gene is TRBJ1-2, the V gene TRBV28; a possible D gene is TRBD1 (5 bases). This CDR3 has 13 amino acids. Trimming took 5 bases from V and 12 from J, leaving 19 bases between them. Germline CDR1 is MDHEN and CDR2 is SYDVKM.

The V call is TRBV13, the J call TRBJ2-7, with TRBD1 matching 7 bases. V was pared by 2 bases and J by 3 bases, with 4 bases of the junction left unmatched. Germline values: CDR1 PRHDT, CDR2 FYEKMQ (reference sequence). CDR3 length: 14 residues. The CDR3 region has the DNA TGTGCCAGCAGCTTATCTCCAGGGGGCTACGAGCAGTACTTC. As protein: CASSLSPGGYEQYF.

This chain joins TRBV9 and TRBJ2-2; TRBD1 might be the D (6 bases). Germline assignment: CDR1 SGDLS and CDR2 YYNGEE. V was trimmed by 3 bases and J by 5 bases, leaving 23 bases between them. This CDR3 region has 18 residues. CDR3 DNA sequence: TGTGCCAGCAGCGGGGGGCAGGGATCTATGTTTGGGACCGGGGAGCTGTTTTTT. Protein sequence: CASSGGQGSMFGTGELFF.

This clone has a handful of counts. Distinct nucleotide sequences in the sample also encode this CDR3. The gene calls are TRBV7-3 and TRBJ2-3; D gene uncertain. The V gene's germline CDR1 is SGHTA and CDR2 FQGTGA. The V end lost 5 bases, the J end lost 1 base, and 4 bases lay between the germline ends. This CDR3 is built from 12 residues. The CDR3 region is CASSPGTDTQYF. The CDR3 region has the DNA TGTGCCAGCAGCCCAGGCACAGATACGCAGTATTTT.

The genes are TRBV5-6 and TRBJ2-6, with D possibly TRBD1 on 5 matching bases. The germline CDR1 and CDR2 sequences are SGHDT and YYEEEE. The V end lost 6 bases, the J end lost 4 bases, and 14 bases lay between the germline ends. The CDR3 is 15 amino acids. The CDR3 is CASTPGLSGANVLTF. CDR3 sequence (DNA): TGTGCCAGCACCCCAGGGTTGAGCGGGGCCAACGTCCTGACTTTC.